This is a list of T cell receptor beta chains from one sample in a study of control samples from healthy donors and cancer patients. Sequenced by immunoSEQ multiplex PCR; TCRdb stores in-frame clones only, minus some. The sample shows approximately 79,000 clones, roughly 90% of them seen only once. The sequencing input was blood. The receptors were sampled from a man over 45 in good health. The conserved cysteine and the conserved F or W are not part of the CDR3 here. Fields, in order: CDR3 protein, J gene, clone size, V gene. A clone size is listed for some rows: how often the clone was seen (once, few, many), or a class if it is expanded.

CDR3aa: ATSERTSGGSDTQY; j_gene: TRBJ2-3; abundance: NA; v_gene: TRBV24-1
CDR3aa: ASSLGGPWGNTEAF; j_gene: TRBJ1-1; abundance: NA; v_gene: TRBV5-6
CDR3aa: ASSPWPAVEQF; j_gene: TRBJ2-1; abundance: NA; v_gene: TRBV7-2
CDR3aa: ASSGLAGGETQY; j_gene: TRBJ2-5; abundance: NA; v_gene: TRBV6-2/TRBV6-3
CDR3aa: ASSDRQGRYEQY; j_gene: TRBJ2-7; abundance: NA; v_gene: TRBV5-1
CDR3aa: ASSRSAGRSDEQY; j_gene: TRBJ2-7; abundance: NA; v_gene: TRBV19
CDR3aa: ASSPRGGNEQF; j_gene: TRBJ2-1; abundance: NA; v_gene: TRBV6-5
CDR3aa: ASSPQGNYGYT; j_gene: TRBJ1-2; abundance: NA; v_gene: TRBV19
CDR3aa: ASSQDIGGGGYT; j_gene: TRBJ1-2; abundance: NA; v_gene: TRBV3-1/TRBV3-2
CDR3aa: ASSLGGSPNQPQH; j_gene: TRBJ1-5; abundance: NA; v_gene: TRBV7-9
CDR3aa: ASSIMDRTDQPQH; j_gene: TRBJ1-5; abundance: NA; v_gene: TRBV19
CDR3aa: ASSVTGSLETQY; j_gene: TRBJ2-5; abundance: NA; v_gene: TRBV19
CDR3aa: ATSEDSNQPQH; j_gene: TRBJ1-5; abundance: NA; v_gene: TRBV24-1
CDR3aa: ASSYQGRYQPQH; j_gene: TRBJ1-5; abundance: NA; v_gene: TRBV6-2/TRBV6-3
CDR3aa: ASSTDRNQPQH; j_gene: TRBJ1-5; abundance: NA; v_gene: TRBV6-2/TRBV6-3
CDR3aa: ASSRDEETQY; j_gene: TRBJ2-5; abundance: few; v_gene: TRBV3-1/TRBV3-2
CDR3aa: ASSLVRSGQTHLDTQY; j_gene: TRBJ2-3; abundance: NA; v_gene: TRBV7-2
CDR3aa: AWGRSNTEAF; j_gene: TRBJ1-1; abundance: NA; v_gene: TRBV30
CDR3aa: ASKDRARSNEKLF; j_gene: TRBJ1-4; abundance: few; v_gene: TRBV2
CDR3aa: ATGVTYEQY; j_gene: TRBJ2-7; abundance: once; v_gene: TRBV2
CDR3aa: ASSQVQAGETQY; j_gene: TRBJ2-5; abundance: few; v_gene: TRBV4-1
CDR3aa: ASSLVSGSTYEQY; j_gene: TRBJ2-7; abundance: NA; v_gene: TRBV5-1
CDR3aa: ASRHLDGRLGYT; j_gene: TRBJ1-2; abundance: NA; v_gene: TRBV2
CDR3aa: ATIGTVNTGELF; j_gene: TRBJ2-2; abundance: NA; v_gene: TRBV19
CDR3aa: ASSLTGRGETQY; j_gene: TRBJ2-5; abundance: NA; v_gene: TRBV6-5
CDR3aa: ASSASDGGNTIY; j_gene: TRBJ1-3; abundance: NA; v_gene: TRBV11-2
CDR3aa: ASPGDSQNIQY; j_gene: TRBJ2-4; abundance: once; v_gene: TRBV6-4
CDR3aa: ASSQGTGDGNQPQH; j_gene: TRBJ1-5; abundance: NA; v_gene: TRBV3-1/TRBV3-2
CDR3aa: ASKGTGESGYT; j_gene: TRBJ1-2; abundance: NA; v_gene: TRBV2
CDR3aa: ASSFSTAGGPIYNEQF; j_gene: TRBJ2-1; abundance: NA; v_gene: TRBV12-1
CDR3aa: ASSWGLYTDTQY; j_gene: TRBJ2-3; abundance: NA; v_gene: TRBV4-1
CDR3aa: ASSHPPGLPHTGELF; j_gene: TRBJ2-2; abundance: NA; v_gene: TRBV3-1/TRBV3-2
CDR3aa: ASSSGRANTEAF; j_gene: TRBJ1-1; abundance: NA; v_gene: TRBV19
CDR3aa: ASSLGTEAF; j_gene: TRBJ1-1; abundance: NA; v_gene: TRBV5-1
CDR3aa: ASSKRTSGGVTPYNEQF; j_gene: TRBJ2-1; abundance: NA; v_gene: TRBV27
CDR3aa: ASRFTGARDTQY; j_gene: TRBJ2-3; abundance: NA; v_gene: TRBV6-5
CDR3aa: ASILRGTEAF; j_gene: TRBJ1-1; abundance: NA; v_gene: TRBV2
CDR3aa: ASRRGHTRGNTGELF; j_gene: TRBJ2-2; abundance: few; v_gene: TRBV5-6
CDR3aa: ASSGGPGFGPLH; j_gene: TRBJ1-5; abundance: NA; v_gene: TRBV6-5
CDR3aa: ASGLDREGGQPQH; j_gene: TRBJ1-5; abundance: NA; v_gene: TRBV12-5
CDR3aa: ASSLGEGETPQH; j_gene: TRBJ1-5; abundance: NA; v_gene: TRBV5-6